This is a list of T cell receptor beta chains from one sample in a study of blood T cell repertoires in COVID-19. TCRdb's copy holds only in-frame clones and misses some; the assay was immunoSEQ multiplex PCR. The sample has over 45,000 clones; more than 70% are singletons. The sample comprised peripheral blood. These receptors all come from a human donor in a cohort sampled during active COVID-19. Both conserved end residues are part of each CDR3. A D gene is named only where the DNA matches it firmly. Only part of the rows carry a size: once, few, many, or a class if the clone is expanded.

CDR3nt,CDR3aa,v_gene,d_gene,j_gene,abundance
TGTGCCAGCAGTGAAAATGTATTGGAAAAACTGTTTTTT,CASSENVLEKLFF,TRBV2,-,TRBJ1-4,once
TGTGCCAGCAGTCGGGACAGGGATTACGAGCAGTACTTC,CASSRDRDYEQYF,TRBV6-5,TRBD1,TRBJ2-7,-
TGTGCCAGCAGTCGCGCCGGTAGCGGGGACACAGATACGCAGTATTTT,CASSRAGSGDTDTQYF,TRBV6-6,TRBD2,TRBJ2-3,-
TGTGCCAGCAACGGAGGCACAGATACGCAGTATTTT,CASNGGTDTQYF,TRBV12-3/TRBV12-4,-,TRBJ2-3,-
TGTGCCAGCAGCGATCGGACAGGAGCTAACTATGGCTACACCTTC,CASSDRTGANYGYTF,TRBV6-5,TRBD1,TRBJ1-2,-
TGTGCCAGCAGCGTAGCTCCGGGACTAGCACTTCTTAGTGAGCAGTTCTTC,CASSVAPGLALLSEQFF,TRBV9,TRBD2,TRBJ2-1,-
TGCGCCAGCAGTTTCGAGCTCGCCGGGGAGCTGTTTTTT,CASSFELAGELFF,TRBV10-1,-,TRBJ2-2,few
TGTGCCAGCAGCTTGGGAGGGGGGGCCGCGAATGAGCAGTTCTTC,CASSLGGGAANEQFF,TRBV5-6,-,TRBJ2-1,-
TGTGCCAGCAGTCCCTACAGGACCTCTGGAAACACCATATATTTT,CASSPYRTSGNTIYF,TRBV6-5,-,TRBJ1-3,-
TGTGCCAGCAGCTTGGGACTAGCGGGGGGGACTAGCACAGATACGCAGTATTTT,CASSLGLAGGTSTDTQYF,TRBV7-6,TRBD2,TRBJ2-3,-
TGTGCCAGCAGCTTTTCGGCCGGGATGAGCGGGCCCCAGCATTTT,CASSFSAGMSGPQHF,TRBV7-6,-,TRBJ1-5,-
TGTGCCAGCAGTGACTCGAGGAACACCGGGGAGCTGTTTTTT,CASSDSRNTGELFF,TRBV6-4,-,TRBJ2-2,-
TGTGCCAGCAGCCACCCCTCGGACAGGCCAGATACGCAGTATTTT,CASSHPSDRPDTQYF,TRBV27,TRBD1,TRBJ2-3,-
TGTGCCAGCAACCCCCCCAATTCAGTATACAATGAGCAGTTCTTC,CASNPPNSVYNEQFF,TRBV5-8,-,TRBJ2-1,-
TGCGCCAGCGTCGGCTCCTATAATTCACCCCTCCACTTT,CASVGSYNSPLHF,TRBV10-2,-,TRBJ1-6,-
TGTGCCAGCAGCTTCATCGGGGGAAGTCAGTATTTT,CASSFIGGSQYF,TRBV7-2,-,TRBJ2-3,-
TGTGCCAGCAGGGTCCCTAGCGGGGGGGCCTATGAGCAGTTCTTC,CASRVPSGGAYEQFF,TRBV27,TRBD2,TRBJ2-1,-
TGTGCCAGCAGCTTGTCGGAATTGGGGGGTTCCGTCTATGGCTACACCTTC,CASSLSELGGSVYGYTF,TRBV5-8,-,TRBJ1-2,-
TGTGCCAGCCCAGCCCGGGATTACACCCCCAATGAGCAGTTCTTC,CASPARDYTPNEQFF,TRBV6-5,-,TRBJ2-1,-
TGCGCCAGCAGCCCGACCGGGGTCTCCTACGAGCAGTACTTC,CASSPTGVSYEQYF,TRBV5-1,-,TRBJ2-7,-
TGTGCCAGCATGGAGGGCGGTGGAAACACCATATATTTT,CASMEGGGNTIYF,TRBV3-1/TRBV3-2,-,TRBJ1-3,-
TGTGCCAGCAGTTACGGCGCTAGCGGGCAAGAGACCCAGTACTTC,CASSYGASGQETQYF,TRBV6-5,TRBD2,TRBJ2-5,-
TGCGCCAGCAGTGCGGGAGGGGTGGAAGAAAAACTGTTTTTT,CASSAGGVEEKLFF,TRBV5-1,-,TRBJ1-4,-
TGTGCCAGCAGTTACTCGAATGAGTTTGCCGAGCAGTACTTC,CASSYSNEFAEQYF,TRBV6-6,-,TRBJ2-7,-
TGTGCCAGCAGCAAGGGGCCGTCCTACGAGCAGTACTTC,CASSKGPSYEQYF,TRBV6-5,-,TRBJ2-7,-
TGTGCCAGCAGTCTTTTGGCAGAGGTTAACACCGGGGAGCTGTTTTTT,CASSLLAEVNTGELFF,TRBV7-3,-,TRBJ2-2,-